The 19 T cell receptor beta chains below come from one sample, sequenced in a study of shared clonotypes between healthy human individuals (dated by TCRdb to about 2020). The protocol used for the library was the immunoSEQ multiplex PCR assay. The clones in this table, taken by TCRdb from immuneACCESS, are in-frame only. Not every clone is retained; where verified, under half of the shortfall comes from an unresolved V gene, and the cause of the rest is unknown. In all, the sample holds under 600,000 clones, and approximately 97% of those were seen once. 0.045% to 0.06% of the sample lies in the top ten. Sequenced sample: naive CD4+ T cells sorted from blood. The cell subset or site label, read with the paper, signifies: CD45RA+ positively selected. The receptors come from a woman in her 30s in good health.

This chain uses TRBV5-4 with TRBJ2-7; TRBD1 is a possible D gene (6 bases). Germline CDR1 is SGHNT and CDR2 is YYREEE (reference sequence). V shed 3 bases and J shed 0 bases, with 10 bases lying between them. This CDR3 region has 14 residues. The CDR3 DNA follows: TGTGCCAGCAGCTCACAGGGAGACTCCTACGAGCAGTACTTC. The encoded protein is CASSSQGDSYEQYF.

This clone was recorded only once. The DNA of the CDR3 is TGTGCCAGCAGGCTCTACCTTAACACCGGGGAGCTGTTTTTT. Translating it yields CASRLYLNTGELFF. This chain connects TRBV5-4 to TRBJ2-2; D not resolved. The germline gives CDR1 SGHNT, CDR2 YYREEE (reference sequence). Trimming pared 5 bases from V and 2 bases from J, leaving 10 bases between. This CDR3 spans 14 amino acids.

The CDR3 loop is CASSSDSPRVAYF. The CDR3 nucleotides read TGTGCCAGCAGTTCAGACAGCCCTCGTGTCGCGTATTTT. The rearrangement uses TRBV28 and TRBJ2-3; D might be TRBD1 (5 bases). V lost 4 bases, J lost 14 bases, and 19 bases lay in between. Germline V gene data show CDR1 as MDHEN and CDR2 as SYDVKM. There are 13 residues in the CDR3.

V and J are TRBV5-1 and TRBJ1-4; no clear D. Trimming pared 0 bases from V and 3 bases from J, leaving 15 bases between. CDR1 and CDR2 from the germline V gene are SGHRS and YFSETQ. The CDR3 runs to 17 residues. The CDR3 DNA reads TGCGCCAGCAGCTTGGCCGGTACAGCATTTTCTAATGAAAAACTGTTTTTT. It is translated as CASSLAGTAFSNEKLFF. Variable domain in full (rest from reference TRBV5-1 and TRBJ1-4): KAGVTQTPRYLIKTRGQQVTLSCSPISGHRSVSWYQQTPGQGLQFLFEYFSETQRNKGNFPGRFSGRQFSNSRSEMNVSTLELGDSALYLCASSLAGTAFSNEKLFFGSGTQLSVL.

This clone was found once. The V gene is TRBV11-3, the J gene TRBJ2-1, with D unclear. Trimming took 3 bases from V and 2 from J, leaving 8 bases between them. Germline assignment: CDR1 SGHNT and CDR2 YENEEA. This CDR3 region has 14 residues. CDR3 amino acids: CASSFKGTYNEQFF. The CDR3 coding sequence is TGTGCCAGCAGCTTTAAGGGTACCTACAATGAGCAGTTCTTC.

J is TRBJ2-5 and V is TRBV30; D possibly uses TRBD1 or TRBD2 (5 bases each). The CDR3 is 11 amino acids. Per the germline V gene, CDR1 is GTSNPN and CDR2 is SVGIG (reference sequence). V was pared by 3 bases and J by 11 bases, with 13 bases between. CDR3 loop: CAWRRLGEQYF. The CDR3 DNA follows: TGTGCCTGGAGGAGGTTGGGGGAGCAGTACTTC.

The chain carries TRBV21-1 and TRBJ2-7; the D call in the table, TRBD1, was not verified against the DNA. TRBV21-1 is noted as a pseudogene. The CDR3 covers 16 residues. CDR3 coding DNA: TGTGCCATCCACAGACCTGCACGGACAGGGGTGTGTGAGCAGTACTTC. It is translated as CAIHRPARTGVCEQYF.

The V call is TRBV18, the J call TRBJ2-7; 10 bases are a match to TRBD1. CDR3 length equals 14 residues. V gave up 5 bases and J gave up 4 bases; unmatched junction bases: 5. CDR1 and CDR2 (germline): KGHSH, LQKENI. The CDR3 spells CASSAGTGVYEQYF. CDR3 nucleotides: TGTGCCAGCTCAGCCGGGACAGGGGTTTACGAGCAGTACTTC.

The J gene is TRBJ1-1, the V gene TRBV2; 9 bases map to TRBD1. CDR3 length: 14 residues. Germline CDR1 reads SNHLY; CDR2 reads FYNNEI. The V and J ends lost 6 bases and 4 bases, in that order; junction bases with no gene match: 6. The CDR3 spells CASRLTGGSTEAFF. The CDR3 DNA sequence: TGTGCCAGCAGGCTGACAGGGGGTAGCACTGAAGCTTTCTTT.

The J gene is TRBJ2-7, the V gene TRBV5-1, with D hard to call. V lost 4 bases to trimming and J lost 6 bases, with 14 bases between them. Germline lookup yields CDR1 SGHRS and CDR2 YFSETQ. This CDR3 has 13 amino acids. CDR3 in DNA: TGCGCCAGCAGCGAAGGACCTAATGGCGAGCAGTACTTC. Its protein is CASSEGPNGEQYF.

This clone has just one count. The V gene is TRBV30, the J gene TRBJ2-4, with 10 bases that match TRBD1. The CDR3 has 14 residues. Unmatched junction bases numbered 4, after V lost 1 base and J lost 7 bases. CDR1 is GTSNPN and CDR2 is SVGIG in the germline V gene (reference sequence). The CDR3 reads CAWSARDRGNIQYF. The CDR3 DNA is TGTGCCTGGAGTGCCCGGGACAGGGGCAACATTCAGTACTTC.

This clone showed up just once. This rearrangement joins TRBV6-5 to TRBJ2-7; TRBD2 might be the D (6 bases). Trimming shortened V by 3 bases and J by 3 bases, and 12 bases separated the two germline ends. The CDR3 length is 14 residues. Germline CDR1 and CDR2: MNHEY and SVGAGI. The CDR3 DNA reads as TGTGCCAGCAGTTATTCTAGCGCTCACTACGAGCAGTACTTC. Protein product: CASSYSSAHYEQYF.

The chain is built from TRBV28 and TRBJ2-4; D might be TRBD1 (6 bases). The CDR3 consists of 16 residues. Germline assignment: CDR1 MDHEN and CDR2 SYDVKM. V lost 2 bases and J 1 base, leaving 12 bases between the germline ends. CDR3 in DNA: TGTGCCAGCAGTTTACTATCAGGACAGGCCAAAAACATTCAGTACTTC. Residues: CASSLLSGQAKNIQYF.

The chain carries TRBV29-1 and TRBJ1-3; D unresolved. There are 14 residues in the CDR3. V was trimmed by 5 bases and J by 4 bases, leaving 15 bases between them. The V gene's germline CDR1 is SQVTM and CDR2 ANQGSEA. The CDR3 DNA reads TGCAGCGTTCGGAAGAGGGAGTCCGGAAACACCATATATTTT. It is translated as CSVRKRESGNTIYF.

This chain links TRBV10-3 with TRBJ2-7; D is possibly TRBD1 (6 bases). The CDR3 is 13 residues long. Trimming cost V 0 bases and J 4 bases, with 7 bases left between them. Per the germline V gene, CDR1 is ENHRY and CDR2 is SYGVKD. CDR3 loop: CAISESTGYEQYF. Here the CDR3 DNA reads TGTGCCATCAGTGAGTCTACAGGGTACGAGCAGTACTTC.

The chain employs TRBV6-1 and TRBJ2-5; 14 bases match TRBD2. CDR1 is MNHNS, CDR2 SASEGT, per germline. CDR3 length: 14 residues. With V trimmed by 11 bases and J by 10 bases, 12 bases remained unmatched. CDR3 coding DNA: TGTGCCGTCACCGGGACTAGCGGGAGTTTGGGCCAGTACTTC. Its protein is CAVTGTSGSLGQYF.

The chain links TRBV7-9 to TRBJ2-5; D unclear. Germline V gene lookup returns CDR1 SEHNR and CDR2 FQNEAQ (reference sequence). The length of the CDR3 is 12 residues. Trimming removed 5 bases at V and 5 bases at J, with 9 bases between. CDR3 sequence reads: CASSLYWETQYF. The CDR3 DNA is TGTGCCAGCAGCCTGTATTGGGAGACCCAGTACTTC.

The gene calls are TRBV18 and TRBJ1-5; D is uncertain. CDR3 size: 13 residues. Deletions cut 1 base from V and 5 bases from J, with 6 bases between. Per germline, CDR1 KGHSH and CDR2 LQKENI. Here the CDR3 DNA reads TGTGCCAGCTCACCACGTTTGGATCAGCCCCAGCATTTT. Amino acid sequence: CASSPRLDQPQHF. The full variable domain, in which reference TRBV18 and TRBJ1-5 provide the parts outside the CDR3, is NAGVMQNPRHLVRRRGQEARLRCSPMKGHSHVYWYRQLPEEGLKFMVYLQKENIIDESGMPKERFSAEFPKEGPSILRIQQVVRGDSAAYFCASSPRLDQPQHFGDGTRLSIL.

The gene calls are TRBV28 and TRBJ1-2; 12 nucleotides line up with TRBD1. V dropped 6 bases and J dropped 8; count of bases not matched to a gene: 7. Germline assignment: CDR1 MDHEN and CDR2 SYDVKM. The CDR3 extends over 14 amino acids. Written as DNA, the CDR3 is TGTGCCAGCAGCACCGGGACAGGGGGCTACGGCTACACCTTC. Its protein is CASSTGTGGYGYTF.